These 8 T cell receptor beta chains came from one sample sequenced in a study of blood T cells in healthy people across ages. The authors ran a second PCR of about 6 to 11 cycles using a sample-barcoded 5' primer and a J-beta primer mix. TCRdb redid the calling of the 5' RACE reads with MiXCR, one entry per CDR3 protein. The table includes around 1,700,000 distinct CDR3 sequences, 28% detected once. The sample comprised blood. These receptors all stem from a woman under 40 in good health.

The genes are TRBV3-1 and TRBJ2-2; D uncertain. Germline loops: CDR1 LGHDT, CDR2 YNNKEL (reference sequence). CDR3 length equals 16 residues. The V gene lost 7 bases and the J gene lost 0 bases, with 15 bases spanning the gap. CDR3 bases: TGTGCCAGCACCTCCCTGGGGAAAGCGAACACCGGGGAGCTGTTTTTT. It yields the protein CASTSLGKANTGELFF.

The V call is TRBV3-1, the J call TRBJ2-5; either TRBD1 or TRBD2 may fit D (6 bases each). The CDR3 contains 11 residues. Germline lookup yields CDR1 LGHDT and CDR2 YNNKEL (reference sequence). The ends were cut back, 8 bases at V and 4 bases at J, with 8 bases in the middle. CDR3: CASEGGETQYF. The DNA of the CDR3 is TGTGCCAGCGAGGGGGGAGAGACCCAGTACTTC.

As for this clonotype: A read error may account for a junction end that differs from germline. V is TRBV7-2 and J is TRBJ2-1; 7 nucleotides match TRBD1. The CDR3 runs 15 residues. Germline-derived CDR1 and CDR2 are SGHTA and FQGNSA. CDR3: CASREPGQSYNEQFF. DNA for the CDR3: TGCGCCAGCAGAGAACCGGGACAGTCCTACAATGAGCAGTTCTTC.

This clonotype has more than one count but fewer than ten. Given a much more abundant clone one base away, this may be a read error. V is TRBV20-1 and J is TRBJ2-5, with a tentative D call TRBD2 (5 bases). The J call is uncertain, as TRBJ2-7 better fits the DNA end. The CDR3 loop spans 13 amino acids. Germline CDR1 and CDR2: DFQATT and SNEGSKA (reference sequence). The CDR3 reads CSTREPLRDEQYF. In DNA form, the CDR3 reads TGCAGTACTAGAGAACCCCTCCGGGACGAGCAGTACTTC.

This clonotype has a handful of counts. This sequence joins TRBV18 and TRBJ2-1, with 15 positions matching TRBD2. Germline V gene lookup returns CDR1 KGHSH and CDR2 LQKENI. The V and J ends lost 2 bases and 7 bases, in that order; junction bases with no gene match: 6. CDR3 size: 17 residues. CDR3 region: CASSPVNGLAGGNEQFF. The CDR3, as DNA: TGTGCCAGCTCACCAGTCAATGGACTAGCGGGGGGGAATGAGCAGTTCTTC.

As DNA, the CDR3 is TGTGCCATCAGTGAAGGTGGGCTAGCGAGGGTCTACGAGCAGTACTTC. Translating it yields CAISEGGLARVYEQYF. The rearrangement joins TRBV10-3 to TRBJ2-7, with a possible D match to TRBD2 (6 bases). Germline V gene sequence: CDR1 ENHRY, CDR2 SYGVKD. The V end was cut by 3 bases, the J end by 3 bases, with 18 bases between. The CDR3 is 16 residues long.

The rearrangement links TRBV6-1 to TRBJ1-1, with TRBD1 matching 9 bases. The CDR3 extends over 17 amino acids. Losses at the gene ends were 3 bases for V and 6 bases for J; bases not matched to a gene: 14. Germline CDR1 and CDR2: MNHNS and SASEGT. CDR3 amino acids: CASSDWGDRVRYPEAFF. As DNA, the CDR3 is TGTGCCAGCAGTGATTGGGGGGACAGGGTACGGTATCCTGAAGCTTTCTTT.

J is TRBJ2-7 and V is TRBV5-1, with D unclear. The CDR3 extends over 14 amino acids. CDR1 and CDR2 from the germline V gene are SGHRS and YFSETQ. Between the trimmed V and J ends, which lost 7 bases and 3 bases, there was a span of 17 bases. The CDR3 bases are TGCGCCAGCGCGCAGACGCCTCATATCTACGAGCAGTACTTC. Amino acids: CASAQTPHIYEQYF.